Presented here are 15 T cell receptor beta chains from one specimen sequenced in a study of shared clonotypes between healthy human individuals. Sequencing used immunoSEQ multiplex PCR; TCRdb keeps in-frame clones, though not all of them. The sample shows some 470,000 clones, roughly four fifths of them seen only once. Sequences were obtained from PBMCs. Receptors originate from a woman in her thirties or forties in good health. Some clones in this sample may be carry-over from other donors' samples.

The chain uses TRBV2 and TRBJ2-3; 11 nucleotides line up with TRBD1. This CDR3 region has 16 residues. Unmatched junction bases numbered 7, after V lost 5 bases and J lost 3 bases. The V gene's germline CDR1 is SNHLY and CDR2 FYNNEI. In DNA, the CDR3 is TGTGCCAGCAGTACTCGGACAGGGGGCGGTACAGATACGCAGTATTTT. Its translation is CASSTRTGGGTDTQYF.

The chain joins TRBV6-6 to TRBJ1-2; 7 bases align to TRBD1. Germline V CDR1 and CDR2: MNHNY, SVGAGI (reference sequence). Trimming removed 2 bases from V and 2 bases from J; junction bases left unmatched: 2. The CDR3 length is 14 residues. The CDR3 loop reads CASSYGQANYGYTF. The CDR3 DNA follows: TGTGCCAGCAGTTACGGACAGGCCAACTATGGCTACACCTTC.

This clone was counted a few times. Other DNA variants within this sample encode the same CDR3. The rearrangement joins TRBV10-3 to TRBJ1-5; the match to TRBD1 covers 7 bases. After removal of 2 bases from V and 6 bases from J, the junction contained 7 bases not matched to a gene. Germline loops: CDR1 ENHRY, CDR2 SYGVKD. This CDR3 is 15 amino acids long. For the CDR3, the DNA is TGTGCCATCAGTGAGGGAAGGGGGCAGGGTCAGCCCCAGCATTTT. Residues: CAISEGRGQGQPQHF.

This clone was observed a handful of times. The chain joins TRBV6-6 to TRBJ1-4, with 7 positions matching TRBD1. There are 14 residues in the CDR3. Trimming at V came to 5 bases and at J to 5 bases, leaving 5 bases not matched to a gene. Germline CDR1 and CDR2: MNHNY and SVGAGI (reference sequence). The CDR3 bases are TGTGCCAGCAGTGATGGACAGGCGAATGAAAAACTGTTTTTT. Its protein product is CASSDGQANEKLFF.

The CDR3 here is CARRDSYHQPQHF. CDR3 nucleotide sequence: TGTGCCAGAAGGGACAGCTACCATCAGCCCCAGCATTTT. V is TRBV6-1 and J is TRBJ1-5; 7 nucleotides match TRBD1. Trimming cost V 9 bases and J 5 bases; bases outside gene matches: 7. CDR1 is MNHNS, CDR2 SASEGT, per germline. CDR3 size: 13 residues.

This clone was observed a few times. The chain recombines TRBV28 with TRBJ1-4, with D tentatively TRBD1 (5 bases). The germline gives CDR1 MDHEN, CDR2 SYDVKM. The CDR3 contains 15 residues. The V end was cut by 3 bases, the J end by 5 bases, with 13 bases between. In DNA, the CDR3 is TGTGCCAGCAGTTTGTATGGGGACGAGAATGAAAAACTGTTTTTT. It yields the protein CASSLYGDENEKLFF.

The chain is built from TRBV2 and TRBJ1-1; the D is unclear. The CDR3 is 13 amino acids. With 7 bases removed from V and 1 base from J, the gap between germline ends came to 10 bases. Germline V lookup: CDR1 SNHLY, CDR2 FYNNEI. For the CDR3, the DNA is TGTGCCAGCAACCCCTCTCAGAACACTGAAGCTTTCTTT. Amino acids: CASNPSQNTEAFF.

Only a few counts were recorded for this clone. V and J are TRBV11-3 and TRBJ2-1, with D perhaps matching TRBD1 (7 bases). Trimming cost V 1 base and J 13 bases, with 11 bases left between them. The CDR3 has 12 amino acids. Germline V gives CDR1 SGHNT, CDR2 YENEEA. CDR3 loop: CASSLAGGGQFF. The CDR3 coding sequence is TGTGCCAGCAGCTTAGCAGGGGGAGGCCAGTTCTTC.

CDR3 coding DNA: TGCGCCAGCAGTCAACAGGGGTCTGAAGCTTTCTTT. As protein: CASSQQGSEAFF. The gene calls are TRBV10-1 and TRBJ1-1; 7 nucleotides agree with TRBD1. CDR3 length equals 12 residues. Germline V gene lookup returns CDR1 WNHNN and CDR2 SYGVQD (reference sequence). With V trimmed by 5 bases and J by 6 bases, 3 bases remained unmatched.

CDR3 protein: CSVALGTTDTQYF. CDR3 nucleotide sequence: TGCAGCGTTGCCCTCGGAACCACAGATACGCAGTATTTT. This chain joins TRBV29-1 and TRBJ2-3; no firm D call. The CDR3 totals 13 residues. Germline CDR1 and CDR2: SQVTM and ANQGSEA. V gave up 4 bases and J gave up 2 bases, with 10 bases separating them.

The CDR3 reads CASSPTPGRGNQPQHF. The CDR3 DNA sequence: TGTGCCAGCAGTCCAACCCCAGGGAGAGGCAATCAGCCCCAGCATTTT. The V call is TRBV28, the J call TRBJ1-5; the D gene is possibly TRBD1 (5 bases). CDR1 MDHEN and CDR2 SYDVKM come from the germline V gene. With 5 bases removed from V and 2 bases from J, the gap between germline ends came to 16 bases. CDR3 size: 16 residues.

Many counts were recorded for this clone. The rearrangement links TRBV4-3 to TRBJ1-4; D gene uncertain. Germline V CDR1 and CDR2: LGHNA, YSLEER. The CDR3 runs to 15 residues. The V end lost 3 bases, the J end lost 4 bases, and 12 bases lay between the germline ends. The CDR3 DNA reads as TGCGCCAGCAGCCAGGGGTCAGAACATAATGAAAAACTGTTTTTT. It codes for CASSQGSEHNEKLFF.

This clone has just a few counts. The V gene is TRBV11-2, the J gene TRBJ2-1; 9 nucleotides agree with TRBD1. The CDR3 has 17 residues. CDR1 and CDR2 from the germline V gene are SGHAT and FQNNGV. V was clipped by 1 base and J by 5 bases; unmatched bases: 9. The CDR3 here is CASSLAIGQGSDNEQFF. The CDR3 DNA follows: TGTGCCAGCAGCTTAGCCATTGGACAGGGGAGCGACAATGAGCAGTTCTTC.

The CDR3 region is CASTSSPGQPQHF. The CDR3 nucleotides are TGTGCCAGCACCTCCTCGCCAGGACAGCCCCAGCATTTT. The chain recombines TRBV6-1 with TRBJ1-5; D is uncertain. Germline loops: CDR1 MNHNS, CDR2 SASEGT. V lost 7 bases and J 7 bases, leaving 14 bases between the germline ends. CDR3 size: 13 residues.

The chain is built from TRBV6-6 and TRBJ1-2; perhaps TRBD1 as D (6 bases). The CDR3 covers 15 residues. Between the trimmed V and J ends, which lost 3 bases and 3 bases, there was a span of 14 bases. The germline V gene encodes CDR1 MNHNY and CDR2 SVGAGI (reference sequence). In nucleotides, the CDR3 is TGTGCCAGCAGTTATTCGTCAGAGGGGGACTATGGCTACACCTTC. This gives the protein CASSYSSEGDYGYTF.